This T cell receptor (beta chain) was documented in a study of blood T cell repertoires in COVID-19 (dated by TCRdb to the early 2020s). As for the study more broadly: Collaborator samples came from the United States, Italy and Spain and covered acute and convalescent phases of COVID-19. The material from the prospective study consisted of cDNA or gDNA derived from T cells, B-cell-depleted T cells, or PBMCs. Where HLA class I and class II types were available, the types were taken from metadata supplied by the sample provider, not from assay-based typing. Deeply sampled blood TCRbeta repertoires from subjects exposed to, actively infected with, or recovered from COVID-19 were included in the dataset. The repertoires were released in a freely available public database meant as a resource for research on the immune response to SARS-CoV-2. The samples were drawn from the first 160 participants of the ongoing ImmuneRACE study and from more than 1,000 subjects provided by 6 global collaborators. The sample metadata nearly always contained a de-identified subject ID, COVID-19 status, age in years and sex.

Another Seattle source contributed samples from volunteer blood donors who had recovered from COVID-19. The collaborating institutions used their own protocols to collect whole blood in K2EDTA tubes. For TCRbeta analysis, collaborators shipped samples as frozen whole blood, isolated PBMCs, or DNA extracted from either of those sample types. Beyond this particular receptor, the publication reports: How much clinical and demographic metadata was included differed by source and by participant, and the metadata was provided uncurated.

The CDR3 sequence holds 14 residues, the cysteine and phenylalanine included. Kept here is only the CDR3 DNA, which spans 42 bases and is read in frame from base 1. The germline V gene gives CDR1 as SNHLY and CDR2 as FYNNEI. V and J lose 4 bases and 12 bases, and a span of 18 bases separates them. TCRbeta CDR3 regions were amplified from genomic DNA using the immunoSEQ Assay, a bias-controlled multiplex PCR. The original pipeline was this. The number of nucleated cells in each sample was estimated by amplification of reference gene primers within the assay. To quantify the absolute abundance of each unique TCRbeta CDR3 rearrangement, sequence reads were collapsed and filtered. Productive Simpson clonality was computed per sample as the square root of Simpson's diversity index over productive rearrangements. Drawn from immuneACCESS, this table holds only the in-frame rearrangements with V and J called that TCRdb kept. Clones are partly lost; checked studies trace under half to an unresolved V gene and leave the rest unexplained. V and J calls and clone size come straight from that table; D and trimming were deduced from the DNA. Within this sample are some 130,000 clones, with approximately 78% of them counted one time only. The ten largest clones add up to roughly 11% of the sample.

In its sample, this clone was seen a few times. Its antigen is currently not known. Base qualities are missing; no much larger clone stands one base away. The source is a man aged 60 to 69 who had recovered from COVID-19. Sequencing input: peripheral blood. The sequence is built from TRBV2 and TRBJ1-4; TRBD1 could be the D gene, as 5 bases match. The DNA sequence is as follows: TGTGCCAGCAGTGTTCGGCACGGTTGGGGGGAACTGTTTTTT. The translation is CASSVRHGWGELFF. The entire variable domain, with the stretches around the CDR3 drawn from the reference TRBV2 and TRBJ1-4 proteins, is EPEVTQTPSHQVTQMGQEVILRCVPISNHLYFYWYRQILGQKVEFLVSFYNNEISEKSEIFDDQFSVERPDGSNFTLKIRSTKLEDSAMYFCASSVRHGWGELFFGSGTQLSVL.